The next 17 T cell receptor beta chains were all read from a single sample in a study of early stage breast cancer tumors. TCRdb's table, derived via immunoSEQ multiplex PCR, lists solely in-frame clones and lacks some. Of under 35,000 clones detected, approximately 85% appear once; the ten largest clones hold about a tenth. Sequencing input: blood. The receptor source for this set is a person aged 45 to 60 with breast cancer.

This chain connects TRBV5-1 to TRBJ2-1; 7 positions match TRBD2. CDR3 length equals 15 residues. Germline V CDR1 and CDR2: SGHRS, YFSETQ. Trimming cost V 5 bases and J 9 bases; bases outside gene matches: 14. The CDR3 protein is CASSYSSFGGIEQFF. The CDR3 DNA reads TGCGCCAGCAGTTATAGCAGCTTCGGGGGGATTGAGCAGTTCTTC.

The chain joins TRBV7-9 to TRBJ1-2; D is ambiguous. CDR1 and CDR2 (germline): SEHNR, FQNEAQ (reference sequence). This CDR3 has 19 residues. Trimming left V 5 bases short and J 2 bases short, with 27 bases between. The CDR3 region has the DNA TGTGCCAGCAGCCCCTGGTGGGCGGGGAATCTTAGTGGCAACTATGGCTACACCTTC. Residues: CASSPWWAGNLSGNYGYTF.

This clone was detected once. The rearrangement joins TRBV19 to TRBJ2-5; D is perhaps TRBD2 (5 bases). The CDR3 contains 13 residues. CDR1 LNHDA and CDR2 SQIVND come from the germline V gene (reference sequence). The V end lost 5 bases, the J end lost 5 bases, and 12 bases lay between the germline ends. Here the CDR3 reads CASSPGMGETQYF. The CDR3 DNA reads TGTGCCAGTAGTCCGGGAATGGGGGAGACCCAGTACTTC.

In DNA form, the CDR3 reads TGTGCCAGCAGCCTAAGTTCAAGCCCGACAGAGACCCAGTACTTC. Its protein product is CASSLSSSPTETQYF. The V and J genes are TRBV11-2 and TRBJ2-5; D not resolved. Germline V gene lookup returns CDR1 SGHAT and CDR2 FQNNGV. This CDR3 comprises 15 residues. V dropped 5 bases and J dropped 4 bases, with 17 bases sitting between them.

The genes are TRBV6-4 and TRBJ1-5; D uncertain. Germline CDR1 and CDR2: MRHNA and SNTAGT. CDR3 length: 13 residues. V gave up 2 bases and J gave up 4 bases, with 6 bases separating them. CDR3 residues: CASSDTENQPQHF. The CDR3, as DNA: TGTGCCAGCAGTGACACCGAGAATCAGCCCCAGCATTTT.

The chain combines TRBV7-2 with TRBJ1-5; 8 bases match TRBD1. Trimming cost V 5 bases and J 4 bases; bases outside gene matches: 7. The CDR3 has 15 amino acids. Germline loops: CDR1 SGHTA, CDR2 FQGNSA. CDR3 DNA sequence: TGTGCCAGCAGCGAGGCCAGGGGGCTGAATCAGCCCCAGCATTTT. Translating gives CASSEARGLNQPQHF.

The rearrangement uses TRBV6-5 and TRBJ2-3, with D perhaps TRBD1 or TRBD2 (5 bases each). The CDR3 is 15 amino acids. Looked up from germline, CDR1 is MNHEY and CDR2 is SVGAGI. The V end lost 5 bases, the J end lost 2 bases, and 14 bases lay between the germline ends. CDR3 bases: TGTGCCAGCAGTCTCGCCGGGACCGCCACAGATACGCAGTATTTT. Its protein product is CASSLAGTATDTQYF.

The chain carries TRBV4-1 and TRBJ2-1; D is unclear. This CDR3 spans 15 amino acids. Germline V gene lookup returns CDR1 MGHRA and CDR2 YSYEKL. Trimming removed 0 bases from V and 3 bases from J, with 9 bases in between. The CDR3 is CASSQDLGFYNEQFF. The CDR3 region has the DNA TGCGCCAGCAGCCAAGATTTAGGGTTCTACAATGAGCAGTTCTTC.

This chain connects TRBV20-1 to TRBJ2-1; D gene ambiguous. This CDR3 comprises 9 residues. Germline CDR1 is DFQATT and CDR2 is SNEGSKA (reference sequence). Trimming took 8 bases from V and 12 from J, leaving 11 bases between them. The CDR3 spells CSTGPGQFF. The CDR3 coding sequence is TGCAGTACCGGACCTGGGCAGTTCTTC.

The rearrangement links TRBV15 to TRBJ2-7, with TRBD1 matching over 7 bases. The CDR3 is 15 amino acids. With V trimmed by 0 bases and J by 6 bases, 8 bases remained unmatched. Germline V gives CDR1 LNHNV, CDR2 YYDKDF (reference sequence). The CDR3 region has the DNA TGTGCCACCAGCAGAGAATCATCCAGGGACAGCGAGCAGTACTTC. Protein: CATSRESSRDSEQYF.

This chain joins TRBV9 and TRBJ2-1, with D perhaps TRBD2 (5 bases). Germline CDR1 and CDR2: SGDLS and YYNGEE. CDR3 length equals 15 residues. Trimming left V 0 bases short and J 2 bases short, with 9 bases between. CDR3 bases: TGTGCCAGCAGCGTAGAGAGGGAACCCTACAATGAGCAGTTCTTC. Residues: CASSVEREPYNEQFF.

The CDR3 nucleotides are TGTGCCAGCAGCGATTTGGGGCTCCGGGGGACCCAGTACTTC. Protein: CASSDLGLRGTQYF. The chain recombines TRBV14 with TRBJ2-5; D tentatively fits TRBD1 or TRBD2 (5 bases each). The V end lost 5 bases, the J end lost 7 bases, and 17 bases lay between the germline ends. CDR3 length: 14 amino acids. The germline gives CDR1 SGHDN, CDR2 FVKESK.

The rearrangement joins TRBV7-3 to TRBJ2-1, with 9 positions matching TRBD2. This CDR3 region has 18 residues. CDR1 is SGHTA, CDR2 FQGTGA, per germline. J lost 0 bases, V lost 3 bases, and 9 bases had no gene match. The CDR3 loop is CASSFFTSGRSSYNEQFF. Here the CDR3 DNA reads TGTGCCAGCAGCTTCTTCACTAGCGGGCGGAGCTCCTACAATGAGCAGTTCTTC.

The CDR3 here is CASSSGKGQRNEKLFF. Here the CDR3 DNA reads TGTGCCAGCAGCTCCGGGAAGGGACAGCGGAATGAAAAACTGTTTTTT. This chain connects TRBV5-4 to TRBJ1-4; 7 bases match TRBD1. CDR3 length: 16 residues. Losses at the gene ends were 3 bases for V and 5 bases for J; bases not matched to a gene: 10. Germline V gene data show CDR1 as SGHNT and CDR2 as YYREEE (reference sequence).

The chain links TRBV15 to TRBJ2-1; TRBD2 matches at 13 bases. In germline, CDR1 is LNHNV, CDR2 YYDKDF (reference sequence). The CDR3 loop spans 17 amino acids. The ends lost 5 bases at V and 6 bases at J; junction bases unmatched: 10. DNA for the CDR3: TGTGCCACCAGCGGGGGGGAAGGGACTAGCGGGACCAATGAGCAGTTCTTC. It encodes CATSGGEGTSGTNEQFF. Variable domain in full (rest from reference TRBV15 and TRBJ2-1): DAMVIQNPRYQVTQFGKPVTLSCSQTLNHNVMYWYQQKSSQAPKLLFHYYDKDFNNEADTPDNFQSRRPNTSFCFLDIRSPGLGDTAMYLCATSGGEGTSGTNEQFFGPGTRLTVL.

V and J are TRBV19 and TRBJ2-1; D unresolved. The germline CDR1 and CDR2 sequences are LNHDA and SQIVND (reference sequence). The CDR3 runs to 14 residues. V lost 5 bases, J lost 3 bases, and 11 bases lay in between. The CDR3 protein is CASSPAQVYNEQFF. The DNA of the CDR3 is TGTGCCAGTAGTCCCGCCCAGGTCTACAATGAGCAGTTCTTC.

This clone came up once. The CDR3 region is CASSSRSLAKNIQYF. In nucleotides, the CDR3 is TGTGCCAGCAGCTCTCGATCACTAGCCAAAAACATTCAGTACTTC. The chain uses TRBV11-2 and TRBJ2-4; the D is unclear. Germline V CDR1 and CDR2: SGHAT, FQNNGV. There are 15 residues in the CDR3. With 4 bases removed from V and 0 bases from J, the gap between germline ends came to 10 bases.